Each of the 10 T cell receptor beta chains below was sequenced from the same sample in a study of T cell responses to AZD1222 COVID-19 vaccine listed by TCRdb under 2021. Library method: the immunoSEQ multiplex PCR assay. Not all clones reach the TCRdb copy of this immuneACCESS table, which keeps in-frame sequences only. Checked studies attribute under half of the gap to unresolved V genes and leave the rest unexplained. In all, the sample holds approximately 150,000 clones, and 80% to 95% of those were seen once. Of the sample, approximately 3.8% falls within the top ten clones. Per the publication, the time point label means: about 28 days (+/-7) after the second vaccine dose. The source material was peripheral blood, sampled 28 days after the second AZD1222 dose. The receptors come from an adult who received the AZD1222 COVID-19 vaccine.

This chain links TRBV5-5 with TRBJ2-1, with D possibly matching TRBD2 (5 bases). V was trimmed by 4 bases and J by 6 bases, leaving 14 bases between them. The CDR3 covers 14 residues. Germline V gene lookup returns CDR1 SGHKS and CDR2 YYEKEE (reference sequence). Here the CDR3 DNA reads TGTGCCAGCAGCCCCGCCGGGAAGGCCAATGAGCAGTTCTTC. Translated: CASSPAGKANEQFF.

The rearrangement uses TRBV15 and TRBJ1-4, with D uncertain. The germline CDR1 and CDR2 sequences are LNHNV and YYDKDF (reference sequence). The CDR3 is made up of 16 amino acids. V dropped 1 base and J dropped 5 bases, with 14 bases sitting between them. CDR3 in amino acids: CATSRAVWPMNEKLFF. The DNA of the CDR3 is TGTGCCACCAGCAGAGCTGTTTGGCCGATGAATGAAAAACTGTTTTTT.

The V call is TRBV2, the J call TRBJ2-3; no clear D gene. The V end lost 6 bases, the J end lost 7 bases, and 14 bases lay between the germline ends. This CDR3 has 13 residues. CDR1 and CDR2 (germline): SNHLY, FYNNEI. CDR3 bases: TGTGCCAGCAGACCGGCCTGGTTGAATACGCAGTATTTT. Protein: CASRPAWLNTQYF.

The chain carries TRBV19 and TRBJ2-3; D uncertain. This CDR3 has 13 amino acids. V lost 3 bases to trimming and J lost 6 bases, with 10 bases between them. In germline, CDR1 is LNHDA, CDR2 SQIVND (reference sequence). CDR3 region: CASSMWSRDTQYF. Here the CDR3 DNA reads TGTGCCAGTAGTATGTGGTCCAGGGATACGCAGTATTTT. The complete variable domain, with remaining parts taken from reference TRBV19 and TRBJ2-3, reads DGGITQSPKYLFRKEGQNVTLSCEQNLNHDAMYWYRQDPGQGLRLIYYSQIVNDFQKGDIAEGYSVSREKKESFPLTVTSAQKNPTAFYLCASSMWSRDTQYFGPGTRLTVL.

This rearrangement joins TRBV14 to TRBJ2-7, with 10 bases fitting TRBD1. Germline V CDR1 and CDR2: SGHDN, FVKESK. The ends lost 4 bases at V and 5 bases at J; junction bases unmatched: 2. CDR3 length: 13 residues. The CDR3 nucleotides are TGTGCCAGCAGCCGGGACAGGGGAGACGAGCAGTACTTC. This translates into CASSRDRGDEQYF.

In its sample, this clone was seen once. CDR3 bases: TGTGCCAGCAGTGAAACCCCTTTTGACCCGGGGGCTTTCTTT. It is translated as CASSETPFDPGAFF. The V gene is TRBV6-1, the J gene TRBJ1-1; D gene uncertain. Trimming shortened V by 2 bases and J by 11 bases, and 18 bases separated the two germline ends. Germline CDR1 reads MNHNS; CDR2 reads SASEGT. CDR3 length: 14 amino acids.

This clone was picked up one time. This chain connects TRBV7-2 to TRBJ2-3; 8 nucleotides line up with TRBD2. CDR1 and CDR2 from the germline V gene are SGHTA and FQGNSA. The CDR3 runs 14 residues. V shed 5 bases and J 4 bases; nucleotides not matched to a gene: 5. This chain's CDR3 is CASSPRRGADTQYF. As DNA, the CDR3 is TGTGCCAGCAGCCCAAGGCGGGGGGCAGATACGCAGTATTTT.

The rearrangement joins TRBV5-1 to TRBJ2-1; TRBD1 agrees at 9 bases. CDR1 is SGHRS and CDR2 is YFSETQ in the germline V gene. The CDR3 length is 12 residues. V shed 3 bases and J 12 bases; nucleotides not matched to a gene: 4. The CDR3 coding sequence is TGCGCCAGCAGCTGGGGACAGGGTGGGCAGTTCTTC. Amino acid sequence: CASSWGQGGQFF.

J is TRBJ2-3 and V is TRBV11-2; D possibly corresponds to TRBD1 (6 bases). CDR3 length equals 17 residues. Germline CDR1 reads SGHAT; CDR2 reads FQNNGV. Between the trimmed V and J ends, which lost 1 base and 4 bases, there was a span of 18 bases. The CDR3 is CASSLGFGTPRADTQYF. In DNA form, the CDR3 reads TGTGCCAGCAGCTTAGGCTTCGGGACACCTCGCGCAGATACGCAGTATTTT.

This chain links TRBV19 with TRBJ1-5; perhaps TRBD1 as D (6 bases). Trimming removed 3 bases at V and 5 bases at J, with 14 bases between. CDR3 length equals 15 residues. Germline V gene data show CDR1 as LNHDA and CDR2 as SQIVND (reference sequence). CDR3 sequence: CASSIQRGRDQPQHF. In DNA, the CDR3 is TGTGCCAGTAGTATTCAGCGGGGGCGGGATCAGCCCCAGCATTTT. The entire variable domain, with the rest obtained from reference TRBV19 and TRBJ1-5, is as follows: DGGITQSPKYLFRKEGQNVTLSCEQNLNHDAMYWYRQDPGQGLRLIYYSQIVNDFQKGDIAEGYSVSREKKESFPLTVTSAQKNPTAFYLCASSIQRGRDQPQHFGDGTRLSIL.